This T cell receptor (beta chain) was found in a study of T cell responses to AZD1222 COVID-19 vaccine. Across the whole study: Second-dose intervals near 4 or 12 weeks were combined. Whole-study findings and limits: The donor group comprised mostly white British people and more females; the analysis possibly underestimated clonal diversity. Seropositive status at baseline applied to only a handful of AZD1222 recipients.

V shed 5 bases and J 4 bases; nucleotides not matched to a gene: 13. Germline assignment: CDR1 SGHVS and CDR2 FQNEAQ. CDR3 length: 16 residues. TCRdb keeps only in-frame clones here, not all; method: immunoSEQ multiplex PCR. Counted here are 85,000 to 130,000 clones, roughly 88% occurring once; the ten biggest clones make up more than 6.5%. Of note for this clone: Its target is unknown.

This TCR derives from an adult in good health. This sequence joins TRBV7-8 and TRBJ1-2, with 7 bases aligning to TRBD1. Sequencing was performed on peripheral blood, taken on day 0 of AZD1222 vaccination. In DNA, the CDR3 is TGTGCCAGCAGCCCTGCGGGACAGATTCACCTCTATGGCTACACCTTC. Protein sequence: CASSPAGQIHLYGYTF.